Described below is a single T cell receptor beta chain sequence and its context. There are a few counts of this clonotype. It has no known antigen specificity. One base away there is no much larger clone; base qualities are not given. The sample originates from a study of T cell repertoires in cytomegalovirus infection (dated by TCRdb to about 2019). General notes on the study: Donor HLA type was relevant to the analysis, as public TCR beta signatures indicated carriage of CMV infection together with the matching HLA type.

Sequencing used an Illumina HiSeq 1500. TCRdb trimmed the raw reads at Q25, called clones with MiXCR and kept productive beta chains. Each CDR3 protein gets just one entry, which takes the most common genes and DNA from the rows behind it. For this sample the table gives about 260,000 distinct CDR3 sequences, of which around 9% were detected only once. The top ten clonotypes cover over 12% of the sample. Measured from the cysteine to the phenylalanine, the CDR3 is 19 residues long. The read is trimmed to its CDR3 DNA, 57 bases read in frame from base 1. Relative to germline, V is missing 3 bases and J is missing 0 bases, with 7 bases of the junction outside any gene match. What the study reported, not specific to this receptor: Cumulative frequency of public TCR beta family members discriminated carriers of CMV infection plus the relevant HLA type in this cohort and an independent approximately 350-donor cohort. The ex vivo response was dominated by HLA-C-restricted CMV-specific TCR beta clonotypes, which also provided the single most frequent clonotype in two of eight donors.

The material sequenced was PBMCs. This receptor chain uses TRBV12-3 or TRBV12-4 and TRBJ2-3; 15 central bases correspond to TRBD2. This receptor was taken from a human donor in good health (CMV status not recorded). Some clones in this sample may be carry-over from other donors' samples. The nucleotides read TGTGCCAGCAGTTTCAGGACTAGCGGGAGGGCCGGAAGCACAGATACGCAGTATTTT. This yields the protein CASSFRTSGRAGSTDTQYF.